The 22 T cell receptor beta chains below all came from one sample that was sequenced in a study of cytomegalovirus exposure and HLA in healthy donors. PCR employed 60 Vbeta and 13 Jbeta primers. The assay was immunoSEQ multiplex PCR, and TCRdb's table has in-frame clones only and misses some. The sample comprises about 72,000 clones, about 81% of which are singletons, and 6.5% to 7% rests with the top ten. The sample taken for sequencing was PBMCs. These receptors were collected from a human donor in good health.

This CDR3 reads CASSLGRDRGYYGYTF. Here the CDR3 DNA reads TGTGCCAGCAGTTTAGGGCGAGACAGGGGGTACTATGGCTACACCTTC. This chain connects TRBV28 to TRBJ1-2, with 9 bases lining up with TRBD1. CDR3 length: 16 residues. The ends lost 2 bases at V and 3 bases at J; junction bases unmatched: 7. The germline gives CDR1 MDHEN, CDR2 SYDVKM.

The V call is TRBV19, the J call TRBJ1-1; TRBD1 matches 8 bases. The CDR3 totals 14 residues. V shed 4 bases and J 0 bases; nucleotides not matched to a gene: 1. Germline V gene lookup returns CDR1 LNHDA and CDR2 SQIVND (reference sequence). The CDR3 DNA sequence: TGTGCCAGTAGTAGGGGACAGGTGAACACTGAAGCTTTCTTT. Encoded protein: CASSRGQVNTEAFF. The whole variable domain, filled in from reference TRBV19 and TRBJ1-1, reads DGGITQSPKYLFRKEGQNVTLSCEQNLNHDAMYWYRQDPGQGLRLIYYSQIVNDFQKGDIAEGYSVSREKKESFPLTVTSAQKNPTAFYLCASSRGQVNTEAFFGQGTRLTVV.

V usage is TRBV25-1 and J usage is TRBJ1-1; D unclear. Germline lookup yields CDR1 MGHDK and CDR2 SYGVNS. V lost 4 bases and J lost 7, with 10 bases in between. The CDR3 spans 12 residues. The CDR3 DNA follows: TGTGCCAGCAGTGGCAGATCAGTTGAAGCTTTCTTT. The encoded protein is CASSGRSVEAFF.

The chain couples TRBV5-1 to TRBJ2-1; 9 positions match TRBD1. V shed 0 bases and J 9 bases; nucleotides not matched to a gene: 7. Germline assignment: CDR1 SGHRS and CDR2 YFSETQ. This CDR3 has 15 residues. The CDR3 here is CASSLVGTGSGEQFF. The CDR3 coding sequence is TGCGCCAGCAGCTTGGTTGGGACAGGGTCCGGTGAGCAGTTCTTC.

V usage is TRBV18 and J usage is TRBJ2-3; a possible D gene is TRBD2 (7 bases). The CDR3 loop spans 17 amino acids. The V end was cut by 4 bases, the J end by 4 bases, with 21 bases between. From germline, CDR1 is KGHSH and CDR2 LQKENI. CDR3 region: CASSLGQRGSGSDTQYF. The CDR3 bases are TGTGCCAGCTCACTTGGACAGCGGGGCTCCGGGTCAGATACGCAGTATTTT.

The chain joins TRBV6-1 to TRBJ1-5; 7 bases agree with TRBD1. Looked up from germline, CDR1 is MNHNS and CDR2 is SASEGT. The CDR3 length is 13 residues. With V trimmed by 4 bases and J by 7 bases, 4 bases remained unmatched. The CDR3 spells CASSGQGRQPQHF. The DNA of the CDR3 is TGTGCCAGCAGTGGACAGGGTAGACAGCCCCAGCATTTT.

The chain carries TRBV5-1 and TRBJ1-5; D is possibly TRBD1 (5 bases). The CDR3 runs 16 residues. Trimming left V 0 bases short and J 0 bases short, with 10 bases between. Germline CDR1 is SGHRS and CDR2 is YFSETQ. In DNA, the CDR3 is TGCGCCAGCAGCTTGGATCCGGGGGATAGCAATCAGCCCCAGCATTTT. Translating gives CASSLDPGDSNQPQHF.

This chain links TRBV7-3 with TRBJ2-1, with 8 bases aligning to TRBD2. This CDR3 region has 16 residues. CDR1 is SGHTA and CDR2 is FQGTGA in the germline V gene. V was pared by 3 bases and J by 4 bases, with 8 bases of the junction left unmatched. The CDR3, as DNA: TGTGCCAGCAGCTTCGGGGGACTAGGGGGTTACAATGAGCAGTTCTTC. As protein: CASSFGGLGGYNEQFF.

This chain links TRBV5-1 with TRBJ2-7, with TRBD2 matching over 14 bases. From germline, CDR1 is SGHRS and CDR2 YFSETQ. The length of the CDR3 is 19 residues. J was trimmed by 3 bases and V by 3 bases; bases with no gene match: 14. CDR3 nucleotides: TGCGCCAGCAGCTCAGGGACTAGCGGGGGAAAGAGCTCCGGCTACGAGCAGTACTTC. Its protein is CASSSGTSGGKSSGYEQYF. Combining the CDR3 with reference TRBV5-1 and TRBJ2-7 gives the whole variable domain KAGVTQTPRYLIKTRGQQVTLSCSPISGHRSVSWYQQTPGQGLQFLFEYFSETQRNKGNFPGRFSGRQFSNSRSEMNVSTLELGDSALYLCASSSGTSGGKSSGYEQYFGPGTRLTVT.

CDR3: CASSVLGPGDTEAFF. CDR3 DNA sequence: TGCGCCAGCAGCGTTTTGGGGCCGGGGGACACTGAAGCTTTCTTT. This chain connects TRBV5-1 to TRBJ1-1, with TRBD1 as a possible D gene (5 bases). Germline V lookup: CDR1 SGHRS, CDR2 YFSETQ. The CDR3 runs 15 residues. V gave up 4 bases and J gave up 3 bases, with 16 bases separating them.

The chain couples TRBV7-3 to TRBJ2-7; weak D call: TRBD2 (5 bases). The CDR3 covers 14 residues. The germline gives CDR1 SGHTA, CDR2 FQGTGA. V shed 1 base and J shed 3 bases, with 10 bases lying between them. CDR3 in amino acids: CASSLNPSGYEQYF. CDR3 nucleotides: TGTGCCAGCAGCTTAAACCCCAGCGGCTACGAGCAGTACTTC.

Comment on this clone: The junction shows a germline mismatch at one end, possibly a read error. The chain carries TRBV18 and TRBJ2-3, with a tentative D call TRBD1 (5 bases). CDR3 length: 12 amino acids. Germline CDR1 is KGHSH and CDR2 is LQKENI. The CDR3 loop is CASSPPETAPFF. In DNA, the CDR3 is TGTGCCAGCTCACCACCGGAGACAGCGCCGTTTTTC.

V is TRBV7-3 and J is TRBJ2-2; D may be TRBD1 (5 bases). Trimming left V 3 bases short and J 1 base short, with 6 bases between. Per the germline V gene, CDR1 is SGHTA and CDR2 is FQGTGA. This CDR3 spans 14 amino acids. CDR3 loop: CASSFGQNTGELFF. The CDR3 nucleotides read TGTGCCAGCAGCTTCGGACAGAACACCGGGGAGCTGTTTTTT. The full variable domain, with the rest looked up from reference TRBV7-3 and TRBJ2-2, is GAGVSQTPSNKVTEKGKYVELRCDPISGHTALYWYRQSLGQGPEFLIYFQGTGAADDSGLPNDRFFAVRPEGSVSTLKIQRTERGDSAVYLCASSFGQNTGELFFGEGSRLTVL.

This CDR3 is CASSQKTGRNQPQHF. The CDR3 DNA reads as TGTGCCAGCAGTCAGAAGACAGGGAGGAATCAGCCCCAGCATTTT. The rearrangement uses TRBV2 and TRBJ1-5, with 7 bases identical to TRBD1. Looked up from germline, CDR1 is SNHLY and CDR2 is FYNNEI. The V gene end was trimmed by 5 bases and the J gene end by 4 bases; junction bases not matched to a gene: 8. This CDR3 spans 15 amino acids.

This rearrangement joins TRBV6-6 to TRBJ2-2; the D gene is possibly TRBD1 (5 bases). The germline gives CDR1 MNHNY, CDR2 SVGAGI (reference sequence). The CDR3 covers 14 residues. The V and J ends lost 0 bases and 6 bases respectively, with 8 bases between them. This CDR3 is CASSYSTGSGELFF. In DNA form, the CDR3 reads TGTGCCAGCAGTTACTCTACAGGATCCGGGGAGCTGTTTTTT.

J is TRBJ2-7 and V is TRBV9, with 7 bases fitting TRBD1. The CDR3 loop spans 14 amino acids. Looked up from germline, CDR1 is SGDLS and CDR2 is YYNGEE. V shed 0 bases, J shed 5 bases, and the junction held 5 bases outside the gene matches. DNA for the CDR3: TGTGCCAGCAGCGTAGAGGAGACAGGGAACGAGCAGTACTTC. Translated: CASSVEETGNEQYF.

This clone has only a few counts. CDR3 sequence: CASSYSRGVGTQYF. The CDR3 bases are TGTGCCAGCAGTTACTCGCGGGGCGTAGGGACCCAGTACTTC. The chain links TRBV6-5 to TRBJ2-5; D perhaps matches TRBD2 (6 bases). Germline assignment: CDR1 MNHEY and CDR2 SVGAGI. V was shortened by 0 bases and J by 7 bases, with 12 bases between the two germline ends. The CDR3 length is 14 residues.

The chain links TRBV11-2 to TRBJ1-2, with D possibly matching TRBD1 (6 bases). The CDR3 has 13 amino acids. The germline V gene encodes CDR1 SGHAT and CDR2 FQNNGV. Trimming left V 5 bases short and J 4 bases short, with 11 bases between. As DNA, the CDR3 is TGTGCCAGCAGCGCGGGGGGCACCTATGGCTACACCTTC. It specifies CASSAGGTYGYTF.

This sequence joins TRBV5-1 and TRBJ1-1; possibly TRBD1 for D (6 bases). The germline V gene has CDR1 SGHRS and CDR2 YFSETQ. The CDR3 is 14 residues long. V was clipped by 4 bases and J by 1 base, with 11 bases between them. DNA for the CDR3: TGCGCCAGCAGCAGGGGGGGGGCGAACACTGAAGCTTTCTTT. It is translated as CASSRGGANTEAFF.

V gene TRBV13 combines with J gene TRBJ1-1; TRBD1 matches at 9 bases. With 6 bases clipped from V and 4 bases from J, the junction kept 12 bases outside the gene matches. The CDR3 spans 16 residues. The germline gives CDR1 PRHDT, CDR2 FYEKMQ (reference sequence). CDR3 coding DNA: TGTGCCAGCAGTTTCTCCGGGACAGGGTTATTCACTGAAGCTTTCTTT. Translated, it gives CASSFSGTGLFTEAFF.

This rearrangement joins TRBV6-1 to TRBJ2-1; 7 bases agree with TRBD2. The CDR3 runs to 14 residues. Germline-derived CDR1 and CDR2 are MNHNS and SASEGT. The V gene end was trimmed by 7 bases and the J gene end by 5 bases; junction bases not matched to a gene: 8. As DNA, the CDR3 is TGTGCCAGCACCCCTAGCGGTGGGGACAATGAGCAGTTCTTC. Protein sequence: CASTPSGGDNEQFF.

The J gene is TRBJ2-5, the V gene TRBV9, with a possible D match to TRBD2 (6 bases). The CDR3 is 14 residues long. The germline V gene has CDR1 SGDLS and CDR2 YYNGEE. V was trimmed by 0 bases and J by 2 bases, leaving 8 bases between them. The CDR3 loop is CASSVGGEQETQYF. Here the CDR3 DNA reads TGTGCCAGCAGCGTAGGGGGGGAGCAAGAGACCCAGTACTTC.